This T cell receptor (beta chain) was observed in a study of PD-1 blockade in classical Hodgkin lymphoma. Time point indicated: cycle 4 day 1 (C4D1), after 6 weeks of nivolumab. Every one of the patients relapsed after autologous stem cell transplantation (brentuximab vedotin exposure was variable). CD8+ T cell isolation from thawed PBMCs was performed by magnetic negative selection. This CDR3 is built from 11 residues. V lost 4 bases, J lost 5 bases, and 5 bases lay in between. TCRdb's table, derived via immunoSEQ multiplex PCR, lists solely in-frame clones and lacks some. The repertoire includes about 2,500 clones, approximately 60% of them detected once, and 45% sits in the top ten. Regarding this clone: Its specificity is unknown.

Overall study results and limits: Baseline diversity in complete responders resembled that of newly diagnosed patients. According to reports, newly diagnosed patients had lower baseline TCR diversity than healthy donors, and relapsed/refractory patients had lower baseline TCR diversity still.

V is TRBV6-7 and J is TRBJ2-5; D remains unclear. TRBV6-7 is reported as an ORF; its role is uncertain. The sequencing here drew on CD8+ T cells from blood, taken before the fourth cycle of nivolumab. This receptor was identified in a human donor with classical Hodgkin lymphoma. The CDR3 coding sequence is TGTGCCAGCAGTTTGTCGGAGACCCAGTACTTC. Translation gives CASSLSETQYF.